This T cell receptor (beta chain) was retrieved from a study of T cell responses to AZD1222 COVID-19 vaccine. Study-level results: Only five to seven AZD1222 recipients tested seropositive at baseline. Donors were chiefly white British, with a greater number of females, and clonal diversity was perhaps underestimated. Close to half of all spike-specific TCRs reportedly target regions of the variants that are unmutated. Vaccine-associated CD4 TCRs ranged over spike, dominating at 160-218 and 743-854.

Concerning this clone: The antigen remains undetermined.

Germline V lookup: CDR1 SEHNR, CDR2 FQNEAQ (reference sequence). The CDR3 sequence is 14 residues long. J lost 5 bases, V lost 4 bases, and 5 bases had no gene match. Using immunoSEQ multiplex PCR, the repertoire was profiled, and TCRdb retains in-frame clones only, with some absent. The sample shows some 120,000 clones, 85% to 95% of them seen only once. The clonotype originates from an adult in good health. Here the sequenced sample was peripheral blood, taken on day 0 of AZD1222 vaccination. V and J are TRBV7-9 and TRBJ1-5, with 7 nucleotides matching TRBD1. The CDR3 region has the DNA TGTGCCAGCAGCTCCTCAGGGGGGTATCAGCCCCAGCATTTT. Translating it yields CASSSSGGYQPQHF. Supplemented by reference TRBV7-9 and TRBJ1-5, the full variable domain reads DTGVSQNPRHKITKRGQNVTFRCDPISEHNRLYWYRQTLGQGPEFLTYFQNEAQLEKSRLLSDRFSAERPKGSFSTLEIQRTEQGDSAMYLCASSSSGGYQPQHFGDGTRLSIL.